These T cell receptor beta chains were read from a single sample in a study of PD-1 blockade in classical Hodgkin lymphoma. This table comes from immunoSEQ multiplex PCR, and its TCRdb copy is limited to in-frame clones, with some not included. The table has over 60,000 clones, approximately 93% seen once; the top ten hold about 2.6%. Sequenced sample: peripheral blood mononuclear cells (PBMCs). These receptors were taken from a human donor with classical Hodgkin lymphoma. CDR3s include the opening cysteine and the closing phenylalanine or tryptophan. The order of the fields is clone size, D gene, J gene, V gene, CDR3 protein, CDR3 DNA. D genes are given only for firm matches. Clone size is given for some rows only: seen once, a few or many times, or a class if the clone is expanded.

clone size: -
D gene: TRBD1
J gene: TRBJ2-3
V gene: TRBV7-7
CDR3 protein: CASSRGQGTDTQYF
CDR3 DNA: TGTGCCAGCAGCCGGGGACAGGGGACAGATACGCAGTATTTT

clone size: few
D gene: -
J gene: TRBJ1-1
V gene: TRBV18
CDR3 protein: CASSPDGNTEAFF
CDR3 DNA: TGTGCCAGCTCACCTGACGGGAACACTGAAGCTTTCTTT

clone size: -
D gene: -
J gene: TRBJ1-1
V gene: TRBV5-1
CDR3 protein: CASSPSGGTEAFF
CDR3 DNA: TGCGCCAGCAGCCCCTCCGGGGGCACTGAAGCTTTCTTT

clone size: -
D gene: -
J gene: TRBJ2-7
V gene: TRBV29-1
CDR3 protein: CSVDGGVGEQYF
CDR3 DNA: TGCAGCGTTGATGGAGGGGTGGGCGAGCAGTACTTC

clone size: -
D gene: -
J gene: TRBJ2-1
V gene: TRBV4-1
CDR3 protein: CASSQGVLRPRDEQFF
CDR3 DNA: TGCGCCAGCAGCCAAGGAGTCCTTCGGCCAAGGGATGAGCAGTTCTTC

clone size: -
D gene: TRBD1
J gene: TRBJ1-2
V gene: TRBV11-2
CDR3 protein: CASSLVTGNYGYTF
CDR3 DNA: TGTGCCAGCAGCTTAGTGACAGGGAACTATGGCTACACCTTC

clone size: -
D gene: -
J gene: TRBJ1-6
V gene: TRBV7-9
CDR3 protein: CASSGYRDVTLHF
CDR3 DNA: TGTGCCAGCAGCGGATACAGGGATGTGACCCTCCACTTT

clone size: -
D gene: -
J gene: TRBJ1-5
V gene: TRBV18
CDR3 protein: CASSPGDGQPQHF
CDR3 DNA: TGTGCCAGCTCACCAGGGGATGGTCAGCCCCAGCATTTT

clone size: -
D gene: -
J gene: TRBJ1-2
V gene: TRBV6-6
CDR3 protein: CASSYSSQEADGYTF
CDR3 DNA: TGTGCCAGCAGTTACTCGTCACAGGAGGCAGATGGCTACACCTTC

clone size: -
D gene: TRBD1
J gene: TRBJ2-2
V gene: TRBV5-6
CDR3 protein: CASSLTGQGNTGELFF
CDR3 DNA: TGTGCCAGCAGCTTAACCGGACAGGGCAACACCGGGGAGCTGTTTTTT

clone size: once
D gene: TRBD1
J gene: TRBJ1-2
V gene: TRBV28
CDR3 protein: CASSSTGQPIIYGYTF
CDR3 DNA: TGTGCCAGCAGTTCCACGGGACAGCCGATTATCTATGGCTACACCTTC

clone size: once
D gene: TRBD2
J gene: TRBJ2-5
V gene: TRBV9
CDR3 protein: CASSSGLAGSETQYF
CDR3 DNA: TGTGCCAGCAGCTCAGGACTAGCGGGGTCGGAGACCCAGTACTTC

clone size: -
D gene: -
J gene: TRBJ2-5
V gene: TRBV5-1
CDR3 protein: CASSLLVLETQYF
CDR3 DNA: TGCGCCAGCAGCTTACTAGTGTTGGAGACCCAGTACTTC

clone size: -
D gene: -
J gene: TRBJ1-2
V gene: TRBV6-5
CDR3 protein: CASSYSMRRNYGYTF
CDR3 DNA: TGTGCCAGCAGTTACTCGATGCGGAGAAACTATGGCTACACCTTC

clone size: -
D gene: TRBD1
J gene: TRBJ2-7
V gene: TRBV28
CDR3 protein: CASSFGAGGSYEQYF
CDR3 DNA: TGTGCCAGCAGTTTCGGGGCAGGGGGTTCCTACGAGCAGTACTTC

clone size: -
D gene: -
J gene: TRBJ2-1
V gene: TRBV20-1
CDR3 protein: CSAAHNEQFF
CDR3 DNA: TGCAGTGCCGCCCACAATGAGCAGTTCTTC

clone size: -
D gene: TRBD1
J gene: TRBJ2-7
V gene: TRBV7-9
CDR3 protein: CASSLPDRASEQYF
CDR3 DNA: TGTGCCAGCAGCCTTCCGGACAGGGCGTCCGAGCAGTACTTC

clone size: -
D gene: TRBD2
J gene: TRBJ2-7
V gene: TRBV13
CDR3 protein: CASSLEGGRAVPYEQYF
CDR3 DNA: TGTGCCAGCAGCTTAGAGGGCGGGAGGGCCGTCCCCTACGAGCAGTACTTC

clone size: -
D gene: -
J gene: TRBJ1-5
V gene: TRBV7-2
CDR3 protein: CASSLVSGSEQPQHF
CDR3 DNA: TGTGCCAGCAGCTTAGTTTCCGGGTCGGAGCAGCCCCAGCATTTT

clone size: -
D gene: -
J gene: TRBJ1-1
V gene: TRBV28
CDR3 protein: CASSLGFPEAFF
CDR3 DNA: TGTGCCAGCAGTTTAGGCTTCCCGGAGGCTTTCTTT

clone size: -
D gene: TRBD1
J gene: TRBJ1-2
V gene: TRBV5-4
CDR3 protein: CASSKDRAWGYTF
CDR3 DNA: TGTGCCAGCAGCAAGGACAGGGCCTGGGGCTACACCTTC

clone size: -
D gene: -
J gene: TRBJ2-1
V gene: TRBV7-8
CDR3 protein: CASSLGNSYNEQFF
CDR3 DNA: TGTGCCAGCAGCCTCGGGAACTCCTACAATGAGCAGTTCTTC

clone size: -
D gene: TRBD1
J gene: TRBJ2-2
V gene: TRBV30
CDR3 protein: CAWTRRQGNTGELFF
CDR3 DNA: TGTGCCTGGACCAGACGACAGGGAAACACCGGGGAGCTGTTTTTT

clone size: once
D gene: TRBD1
J gene: TRBJ2-7
V gene: TRBV7-9
CDR3 protein: CASSDRGLVYEQYF
CDR3 DNA: TGTGCCAGCAGCGACAGGGGGTTGGTCTACGAGCAGTACTTC

clone size: -
D gene: -
J gene: TRBJ2-1
V gene: TRBV12-5
CDR3 protein: CASGPTGGVVNEQFF
CDR3 DNA: TGTGCTAGTGGTCCCACAGGGGGGGTAGTCAATGAGCAGTTCTTC

clone size: -
D gene: -
J gene: TRBJ2-3
V gene: TRBV7-2
CDR3 protein: CASSLLGVDTQYF
CDR3 DNA: TGTGCCAGCAGCTTATTAGGCGTGGATACGCAGTATTTT

clone size: -
D gene: TRBD1
J gene: TRBJ1-3
V gene: TRBV6-5
CDR3 protein: CASSPDRGSGNTIYF
CDR3 DNA: TGTGCCAGCAGTCCGGACAGGGGGTCTGGAAACACCATATATTTT

clone size: -
D gene: -
J gene: TRBJ1-2
V gene: TRBV7-8
CDR3 protein: CASSLAGYGYTF
CDR3 DNA: TGTGCCAGCAGCTTAGCAGGGTATGGCTACACCTTC

clone size: medium-sized
D gene: -
J gene: TRBJ2-7
V gene: TRBV7-9
CDR3 protein: CASSSGFEQYF
CDR3 DNA: TGTGCCAGCAGCTCCGGATTCGAGCAGTACTTC

clone size: -
D gene: -
J gene: TRBJ1-2
V gene: TRBV7-3
CDR3 protein: CASSPRHGTGYGYTF
CDR3 DNA: TGTGCCAGCAGCCCCCGCCACGGGACGGGCTATGGCTACACCTTC

clone size: -
D gene: -
J gene: TRBJ2-1
V gene: TRBV2
CDR3 protein: CASLWANEQFF
CDR3 DNA: TGTGCCAGCCTATGGGCGAATGAGCAGTTCTTC

clone size: once
D gene: -
J gene: TRBJ2-2
V gene: TRBV9
CDR3 protein: CASTGTWNTGELFF
CDR3 DNA: TGTGCCAGCACCGGGACCTGGAACACCGGGGAGCTGTTTTTT

clone size: -
D gene: -
J gene: TRBJ1-2
V gene: TRBV27
CDR3 protein: CASGPRTLNYGYTF
CDR3 DNA: TGTGCCAGCGGACCAAGAACCCTTAACTATGGCTACACCTTC